Listed below are T cell receptor beta chains from one sample, sequenced in a study of vaccination effects on CD4 cells after COVID-19. The antigens for these receptors are not known. Some clones are missing from TCRdb's copy, which holds only in-frame ones; the method was immunoSEQ multiplex PCR. The sample records about 59,000 clones, 75% to 85% being singletons. The sequenced sample was CD4+ T cells from PBMCs cultured with HCoV-OC43 spike peptides, obtained after COVID-19 vaccination. The receptors stem from a human donor who received a COVID-19 vaccine. Each CDR3 is given with its conserved first and last residue. A D gene is named only where the DNA matches it firmly. Clone size is given for some rows only: seen once, a few or many times, or a class if the clone is expanded.

clone_size	j_call	d_call	v_call	cdr3_aa	cdr3_nt
.	TRBJ1-2	.	TRBV18	CASSPNTGRSNYGYTF	TGTGCCAGCTCGCCGAATACCGGCAGGAGTAACTATGGCTACACCTTC
.	TRBJ2-1	.	TRBV7-2	CASSLEVLASGEQFF	TGTGCCAGCAGCTTAGAGGTGCTAGCTTCGGGTGAGCAGTTCTTC
.	TRBJ1-5	.	TRBV6-5	CASQPTGSLQPQHF	TGTGCCAGTCAACCTACAGGGAGCCTCCAGCCCCAGCATTTT
once	TRBJ1-1	.	TRBV7-8	CASRLGVNTEAFF	TGTGCCAGCAGACTAGGGGTGAACACTGAAGCTTTCTTT
.	TRBJ2-1	.	TRBV9	CASSDGITSYNEQFF	TGTGCCAGCAGCGACGGGATCACGTCCTACAATGAGCAGTTCTTC
.	TRBJ2-5	.	TRBV6-2/TRBV6-3	CASSSRPTGRETQYF	TGTGCCAGCAGTTCGCGCCCCACAGGGCGGGAGACCCAGTACTTC
.	TRBJ1-2	TRBD1	TRBV19	CASSWDRGPSGYTF	TGTGCCAGTAGCTGGGACAGGGGGCCTTCTGGCTACACCTTC
.	TRBJ1-1	.	TRBV7-9	CASSSNWVRGTEAFF	TGTGCCAGCAGCTCCAACTGGGTCCGGGGTACTGAAGCTTTCTTT
.	TRBJ2-5	.	TRBV6-2/TRBV6-3	CASSYSISNTKTQYF	TGTGCCAGCAGTTACTCGATATCCAATACCAAGACCCAGTACTTC
.	TRBJ2-2	.	TRBV29-1	CSARGGVYGELFF	TGCAGCGCGAGGGGGGGGGTTTACGGGGAGCTGTTTTTT
.	TRBJ1-1	.	TRBV5-4	CASSRDHLTNTEAFF	TGTGCCAGCAGCCGTGACCATTTGACGAACACTGAAGCTTTCTTT
.	TRBJ1-3	.	TRBV7-9	CASSPIHSRKRSSGNTIYF	TGTGCCAGCAGCCCAATTCACTCCCGCAAGCGGAGCTCTGGAAACACCATATATTTT
.	TRBJ1-1	.	TRBV2	CASSELSGWGGTEAFF	TGTGCCAGCAGTGAACTTTCAGGGTGGGGGGGCACTGAAGCTTTCTTT
.	TRBJ2-5	.	TRBV19	CASSIGGGTGSQYF	TGTGCCAGTAGTATAGGCGGGGGAACAGGGAGCCAGTACTTC
few	TRBJ2-5	.	TRBV9	CASSRGSIGETQYF	TGTGCCAGCAGCAGGGGGTCCATTGGAGAGACCCAGTACTTC
.	TRBJ2-5	.	TRBV18	CASSPTKGETQYF	TGTGCCAGCTCACCGACCAAAGGGGAGACCCAGTACTTC
.	TRBJ1-3	.	TRBV3-1/TRBV3-2	CASSQGSGNTIYF	TGTGCCAGCAGCCAGGGATCTGGAAACACCATATATTTT
.	TRBJ2-3	.	TRBV19	CASSATDTQYF	TGTGCCAGTAGTGCGACAGATACGCAGTATTTT
.	TRBJ2-5	.	TRBV25-1	CASSDPWWTQYF	TGTGCCAGCAGTGATCCCTGGTGGACCCAGTACTTC
once	TRBJ1-4	TRBD1	TRBV5-1	CASSGWTGGNEKLFF	TGCGCCAGCAGCGGATGGACAGGGGGAAATGAAAAACTGTTTTTT
.	TRBJ2-2	TRBD1	TRBV7-8	CASSSWTGGTGELFF	TGTGCCAGCAGCTCATGGACAGGGGGCACCGGGGAGCTGTTTTTT
.	TRBJ2-5	.	TRBV9	CASSRTPDSQETQYF	TGTGCCAGCAGCCGCACCCCGGACAGTCAAGAGACCCAGTACTTC
.	TRBJ2-3	.	TRBV3-1/TRBV3-2	CASSLRWGDTQYF	TGTGCCAGCAGCCTTCGGTGGGGGGATACGCAGTATTTT
few	TRBJ1-1	.	TRBV5-1	CASSLGGGDTEAFF	TGCGCCAGCAGCTTGGGCGGAGGTGACACTGAAGCTTTCTTT
.	TRBJ1-5	.	TRBV7-2	CASTPEIGQPQHF	TGTGCCAGCACCCCAGAAATCGGGCAGCCCCAGCATTTT
.	TRBJ1-2	TRBD1	TRBV5-6	CASSSTGVYYGYTF	TGTGCCAGCAGCTCAACAGGGGTATACTATGGCTACACCTTC
.	TRBJ2-1	.	TRBV7-3	CASSPNLKEQFF	TGTGCCAGCAGCCCGAATTTAAAAGAGCAGTTCTTC
.	TRBJ2-6	TRBD2	TRBV28	CASQSGGLEGANVLTF	TGTGCCAGCCAAAGCGGGGGGCTAGAAGGGGCCAACGTCCTGACTTTC
.	TRBJ2-1	.	TRBV4-3	CASSRSGSRGFNEQFF	TGCGCCAGCAGCCGAAGTGGGTCCAGGGGCTTCAATGAGCAGTTCTTC
.	TRBJ2-5	TRBD2	TRBV5-1	CASSSGGAEETQYF	TGCGCCAGCAGCTCCGGGGGGGCTGAGGAGACCCAGTACTTC
.	TRBJ2-6	TRBD1	TRBV5-1	CASSARTGTTGANVLTF	TGCGCCAGCAGCGCCCGGACAGGGACAACTGGGGCCAACGTCCTGACTTTC
.	TRBJ1-4	.	TRBV7-9	CASRPNSALRGEKLFF	TGTGCCAGCAGGCCCAATTCGGCCCTCAGGGGTGAAAAACTGTTTTTT
once	TRBJ2-3	.	TRBV19	CASSEGGPNTQYF	TGTGCCAGTAGCGAGGGGGGTCCTAATACGCAGTATTTT
.	TRBJ2-3	.	TRBV3-1/TRBV3-2	CASSQGIGVAATDTQYF	TGTGCCAGCAGCCAAGGAATTGGAGTAGCAGCGACAGATACGCAGTATTTT
.	TRBJ2-2	.	TRBV6-6	CASSLQLTPANTGELFF	TGTGCCAGCAGTCTACAGCTGACACCCGCGAACACCGGGGAGCTGTTTTTT
.	TRBJ1-5	TRBD1	TRBV6-5	CASSSLGQGGNQPQHF	TGTGCCAGCAGTTCGCTGGGACAGGGAGGCAATCAGCCCCAGCATTTT
.	TRBJ1-1	TRBD1	TRBV2	CASRGDRENTEAFF	TGTGCCAGCCGGGGGGACAGGGAGAACACTGAAGCTTTCTTT
.	TRBJ2-2	TRBD2	TRBV30	CAWSAAGGNTGELFF	TGTGCCTGGAGTGCAGCGGGGGGGAACACCGGGGAGCTGTTTTTT